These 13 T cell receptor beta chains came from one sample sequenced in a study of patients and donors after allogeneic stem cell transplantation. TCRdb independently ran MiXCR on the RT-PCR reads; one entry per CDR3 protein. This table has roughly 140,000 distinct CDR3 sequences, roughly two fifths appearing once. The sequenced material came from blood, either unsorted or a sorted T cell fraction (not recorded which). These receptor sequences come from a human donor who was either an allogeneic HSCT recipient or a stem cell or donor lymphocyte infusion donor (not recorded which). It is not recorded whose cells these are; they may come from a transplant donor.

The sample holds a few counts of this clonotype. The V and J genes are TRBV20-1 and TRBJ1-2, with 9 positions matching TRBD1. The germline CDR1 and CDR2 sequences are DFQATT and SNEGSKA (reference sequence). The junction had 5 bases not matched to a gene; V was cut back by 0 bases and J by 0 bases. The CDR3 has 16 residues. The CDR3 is CSARETGGPANYGYTF. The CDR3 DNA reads TGCAGTGCTAGAGAAACAGGGGGCCCTGCTAACTATGGCTACACCTTC.

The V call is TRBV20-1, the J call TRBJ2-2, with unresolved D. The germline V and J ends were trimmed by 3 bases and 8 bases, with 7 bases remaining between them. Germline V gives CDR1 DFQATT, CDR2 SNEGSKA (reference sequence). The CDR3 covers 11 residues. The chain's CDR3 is CSASSGGELFF. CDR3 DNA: TGCAGTGCTAGTTCTGGAGGGGAGCTGTTTTTT.

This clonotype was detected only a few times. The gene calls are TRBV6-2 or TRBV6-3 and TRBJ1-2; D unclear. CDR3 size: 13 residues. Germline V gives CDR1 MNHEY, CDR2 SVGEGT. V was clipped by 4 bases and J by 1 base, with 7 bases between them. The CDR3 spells CASSWSNNYGYTF. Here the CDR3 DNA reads TGTGCCAGCAGTTGGAGCAATAACTATGGCTACACCTTC.

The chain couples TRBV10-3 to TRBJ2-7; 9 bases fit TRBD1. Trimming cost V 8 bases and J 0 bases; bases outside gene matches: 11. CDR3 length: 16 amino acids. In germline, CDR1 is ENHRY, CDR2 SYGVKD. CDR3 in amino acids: CAIGTTGTGSSYEQYF. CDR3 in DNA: TGTGCCATCGGAACTACCGGGACAGGGAGCTCCTACGAGCAGTACTTC.

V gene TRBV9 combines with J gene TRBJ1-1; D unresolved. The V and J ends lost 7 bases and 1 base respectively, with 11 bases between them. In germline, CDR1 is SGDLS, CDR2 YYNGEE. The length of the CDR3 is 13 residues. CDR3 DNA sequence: TGTGCCAGCGATTTCCCCCCGAACACTGAAGCTTTCTTT. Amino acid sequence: CASDFPPNTEAFF.

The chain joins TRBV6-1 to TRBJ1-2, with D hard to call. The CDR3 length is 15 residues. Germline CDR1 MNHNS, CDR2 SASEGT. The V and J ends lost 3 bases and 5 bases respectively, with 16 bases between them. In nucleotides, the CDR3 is TGTGCCAGCAGTGAGCCCAAAGGGTTCCCGTATGGCTACACCTTC. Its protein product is CASSEPKGFPYGYTF.

CDR3: CASSIGQANYGYTF. The CDR3 DNA sequence: TGTGCCAGCAGCATAGGACAGGCTAACTATGGCTACACCTTC. This sequence joins TRBV6-6 and TRBJ1-2; 7 nucleotides align to TRBD1. Germline CDR1 reads MNHNY; CDR2 reads SVGAGI (reference sequence). V shed 6 bases, J shed 0 bases, and the junction held 4 bases outside the gene matches. This CDR3 spans 14 amino acids.

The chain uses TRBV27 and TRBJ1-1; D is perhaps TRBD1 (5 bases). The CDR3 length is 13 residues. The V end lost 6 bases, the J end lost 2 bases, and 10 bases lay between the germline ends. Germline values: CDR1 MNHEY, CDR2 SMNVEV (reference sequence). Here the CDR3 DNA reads TGTGCCAGCAGCTTACGGGACAACACTGAAGCTTTCTTT. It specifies CASSLRDNTEAFF.

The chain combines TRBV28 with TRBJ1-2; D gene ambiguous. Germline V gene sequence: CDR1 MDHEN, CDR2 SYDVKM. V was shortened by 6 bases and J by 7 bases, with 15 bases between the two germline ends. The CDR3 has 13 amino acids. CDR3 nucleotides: TGTGCCAGCAGACCTTACAAGTCTAGTGGCTACACCTTC. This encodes CASRPYKSSGYTF.

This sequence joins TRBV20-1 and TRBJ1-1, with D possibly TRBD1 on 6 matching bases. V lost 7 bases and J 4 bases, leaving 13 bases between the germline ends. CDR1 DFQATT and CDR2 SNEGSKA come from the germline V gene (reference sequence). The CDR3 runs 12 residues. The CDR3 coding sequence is TGCAGTGTGGGCAGGGGCACCACTGAAGCTTTCTTT. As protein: CSVGRGTTEAFF.

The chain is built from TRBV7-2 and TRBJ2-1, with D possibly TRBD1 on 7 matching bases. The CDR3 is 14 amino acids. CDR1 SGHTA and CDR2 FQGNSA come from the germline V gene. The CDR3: CYSGGGRMINEQFF. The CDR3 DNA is TGTTACAGTGGAGGGGGCCGGATGATCAATGAGCAGTTCTTC.

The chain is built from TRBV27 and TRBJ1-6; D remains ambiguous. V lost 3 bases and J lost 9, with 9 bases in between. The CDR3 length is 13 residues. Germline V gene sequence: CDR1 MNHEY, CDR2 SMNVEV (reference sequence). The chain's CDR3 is CASSFNVGSPLHF. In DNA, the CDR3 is TGTGCCAGCAGTTTCAATGTGGGTTCACCCCTCCACTTT.

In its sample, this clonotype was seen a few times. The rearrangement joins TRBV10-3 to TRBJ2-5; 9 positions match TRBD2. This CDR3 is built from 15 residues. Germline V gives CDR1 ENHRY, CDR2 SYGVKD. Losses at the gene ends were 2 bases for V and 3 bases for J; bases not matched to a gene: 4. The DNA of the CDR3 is TGTGCCATCAGTGAGAGCGGGGGGCCTAAAGAGACCCAGTACTTC. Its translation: CAISESGGPKETQYF.